This TCR beta chain was recovered during a study of beta chain features in type 1 diabetes. As for the study in general: Across the samples, over 85 million sorted cells were examined in total. Study findings and constraints: Comparison showed that naive, central memory and Treg TCRB repertoires appeared more similar among patients than among healthy donors. Within each of all four CD4+ subsets, Type 1 diabetes patients had TCRB CDR3s that were moderately but significantly shorter.

This clone was picked up a small number of times. Its antigen is as yet unknown. Over 95% purity was reached by all sorted populations. Trimming removed 5 bases from V and 4 bases from J; junction bases left unmatched: 8. Germline V lookup: CDR1 SGHTA, CDR2 FQGNSA. The CDR3 runs 14 residues. cDNA synthesis used the whole RNA isolate, giving expressed TCRB sequences. Generated by immunoSEQ multiplex PCR, the TCRdb table keeps only in-frame clones and is missing some. This sample has about 620,000 clones; roughly a sixth occur once, and the top ten carry under 0.095%. Material: naive CD4+ T cells from blood. This chain connects TRBV7-2 to TRBJ2-7, with 7 bases matching TRBD1. This clonotype was sampled from a man between 18 and 35 years old in good health. Here the CDR3 reads CASSPGRGRYEQYF. CDR3 sequence (DNA): TGTGCCAGCAGCCCGGGAAGGGGGCGGTACGAGCAGTACTTC.